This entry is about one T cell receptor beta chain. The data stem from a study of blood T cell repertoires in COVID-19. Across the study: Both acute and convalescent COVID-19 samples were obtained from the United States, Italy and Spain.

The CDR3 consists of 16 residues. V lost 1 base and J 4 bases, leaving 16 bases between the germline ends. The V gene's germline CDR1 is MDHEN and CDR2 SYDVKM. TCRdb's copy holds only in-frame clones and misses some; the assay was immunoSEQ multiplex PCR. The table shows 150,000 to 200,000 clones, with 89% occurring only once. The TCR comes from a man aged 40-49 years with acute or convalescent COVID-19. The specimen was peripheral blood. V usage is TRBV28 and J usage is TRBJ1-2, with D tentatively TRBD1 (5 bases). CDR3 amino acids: CASSLLSARQIYGYTF. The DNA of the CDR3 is TGTGCCAGCAGTTTATTATCCGCGCGACAGATCTATGGCTACACCTTC.